The source of this TCR beta chain is a study of PD-1 blockade in mismatch repair-deficient tumors. The V gene's germline CDR1 is SGHTA and CDR2 FQGNSA. This CDR3 has 14 amino acids. Trimming left V 3 bases short and J 1 base short, with 9 bases between. Data came from immunoSEQ multiplex PCR; TCRdb stores just in-frame clones and leaves some out. The data contain 40,000 or so clones, 80% to 85% of them singletons. Turning to this clone: Its specificity is not known.

All patients were mismatch repair deficient, assessed by either PCR or immunohistochemistry. The TCR-sequenced patients were a few responders to pembrolizumab. Study-wide findings and caveats: Rapid post-treatment expansion, then contraction, generally preceding radiologic response, marked tumor-resident clones.

This clonotype was obtained from an adult with mismatch repair-deficient cancer. Sequenced material: PBMCs, taken approximately 41 weeks after starting pembrolizumab. The gene calls are TRBV7-2 and TRBJ1-1; D possibly corresponds to TRBD1 (6 bases). The CDR3 DNA follows: TGTGCCAGCAGCTTCGGACAGTCGAACACTGAAGCTTTCTTT. This translates into CASSFGQSNTEAFF.